This T cell receptor (beta chain) was recorded in a study of T cell responses to AZD1222 COVID-19 vaccine. Clones were sequenced by immunoSEQ multiplex PCR, and TCRdb holds only the in-frame ones, with some missing. This repertoire shows roughly 150,000 clones, roughly nine tenths found once; its top ten account for around 1.3%. A note on this clone: The antigen is undetermined.

Study-level points and caveats: Regions 160-218 and 743-854 dominated among vaccine-associated CD4 TCRs spanning spike. White British donors predominated, females outnumbered males, and clonal diversity was possibly underestimated.

V lost 0 bases and J 4 bases, leaving 7 bases between the germline ends. CDR1 and CDR2 from the germline V gene are SNHLY and FYNNEI. The CDR3 has 13 residues. The clonotype comes from an adult who received the AZD1222 COVID-19 vaccine. The chain uses TRBV2 and TRBJ2-7; D gene ambiguous. The sample was peripheral blood, taken 28 days after the second AZD1222 dose. CDR3 DNA sequence: TGTGCCAGCAGTGAAGCGCTTCTGTACGAGCAGTACTTC. As protein: CASSEALLYEQYF. Full variable domain (remainder filled in from reference TRBV2 and TRBJ2-7): EPEVTQTPSHQVTQMGQEVILRCVPISNHLYFYWYRQILGQKVEFLVSFYNNEISEKSEIFDDQFSVERPDGSNFTLKIRSTKLEDSAMYFCASSEALLYEQYFGPGTRLTVT.